This passage covers 25 T cell receptor beta chains from one sample sequenced in a study of T cell repertoires in cytomegalovirus infection (dated by TCRdb to between 2019 and 2020). Their specific antigens are unknown. The run used an Illumina HiSeq 1500. TCRdb reanalyzed the raw reads on its own, using fastp at Q25 for trimming and MiXCR for clone calling, and kept in-frame beta chains. Under each unique CDR3 protein, matching rows form one entry showing the most common genes and DNA. Counted in this sample were over 45,000 distinct CDR3 sequences; roughly 19% of them appeared once. The ten largest clonotypes hold about 55% of the sample. The intended sense of this specimen's treatment or condition label: in vitro stimulation with specific CMV peptide epitopes to enrich CMV-specific T cells. This material consisted of CD8+ T cells from cultured PBMCs, taken from culture after CMV antigen stimulation. The receptor set was obtained from a human donor in good health (CMV status not recorded). Some clones in this sample may be carry-over from other donors' samples.

This clonotype was observed many times. The chain uses TRBV12-3 or TRBV12-4 and TRBJ1-1; 7 nucleotides line up with TRBD1. V trimming: 7 bases; J trimming: 9 bases; junction bases outside the gene matches: 5. The CDR3 covers 11 residues. In nucleotides, the CDR3 is TGTGCCAGCACCAACAGGGGAAAAGCTTTCTTT. This gives the protein CASTNRGKAFF.

The J gene is TRBJ2-2, the V gene TRBV4-3; the match to TRBD2 covers 9 bases. CDR3 size: 18 residues. Germline lookup yields CDR1 LGHNA and CDR2 YSLEER. Unmatched junction bases numbered 16, after V lost 4 bases and J lost 7 bases. In DNA, the CDR3 is TGCGCCAGCAGCCTAGGGGCGGAGCAGCGGGGGGCAAGCGGGGAGCTGTTTTTT. It specifies CASSLGAEQRGASGELFF.

This clonotype showed up just a few times. This chain joins TRBV20-1 and TRBJ2-3; 9 nucleotides align to TRBD2. This CDR3 is built from 16 residues. Per the germline V gene, CDR1 is DFQATT and CDR2 is SNEGSKA (reference sequence). The junction had 10 bases not matched to a gene; V was cut back by 4 bases and J by 2 bases. The CDR3 DNA follows: TGCAGTGCTAACCCCGTACTAGCGGGTATCACAGATACGCAGTATTTT. Its protein product is CSANPVLAGITDTQYF.

This chain uses TRBV25-1 with TRBJ1-2; D uncertain. Per germline, CDR1 MGHDK and CDR2 SYGVNS. V was clipped by 1 base and J by 0 bases, with 9 bases between them. The CDR3 consists of 15 residues. The CDR3, as DNA: TGTGCCAGCAGTGAATCGGGCAGATCTAACTATGGCTACACCTTC. Translated, it gives CASSESGRSNYGYTF.

This sequence joins TRBV6-5 and TRBJ2-2, with a weak D call TRBD2 (6 bases). V was pared by 2 bases and J by 4 bases, with 17 bases between. The CDR3 length is 17 residues. CDR1 is MNHEY, CDR2 SVGAGI, per germline. DNA for the CDR3: TGTGCCAGCAGTTACCCCGGCCTAGCGAGTACCACCGGGGAGCTGTTTTTT. Its protein is CASSYPGLASTTGELFF.

This clonotype was detected a few times. CDR3: CASSPHSRSPAYEQYF. The DNA for the CDR3 is TGTGCCAGCAGTCCGCATTCTCGGTCCCCTGCCTACGAGCAGTACTTC. The rearrangement joins TRBV27 to TRBJ2-7; D is ambiguous. The CDR3 totals 16 residues. Trimming shortened V by 5 bases and J by 2 bases, and 19 bases separated the two germline ends. Germline values: CDR1 MNHEY, CDR2 SMNVEV (reference sequence).

The rearrangement uses TRBV19 and TRBJ2-1, with no clear D. The V gene lost 2 bases and the J gene lost 6 bases, with 23 bases spanning the gap. The germline V gene encodes CDR1 LNHDA and CDR2 SQIVND (reference sequence). The CDR3 loop spans 18 amino acids. CDR3 DNA sequence: TGTGCCAGTAGTATATTTTTGAGTGGCGCAGCCTCTATCAATGAGCAGTTCTTC. This codes for CASSIFLSGAASINEQFF.

In its sample, this clonotype was seen many times. The chain is built from TRBV7-3 and TRBJ2-2; D remains unclear. Germline V gives CDR1 SGHTA, CDR2 FQGTGA. V lost 6 bases, J lost 7 bases, and 12 bases lay in between. This CDR3 spans 13 amino acids. CDR3 in amino acids: CASRSSLGGELFF. The CDR3 nucleotides are TGTGCCAGCAGGAGCTCCCTAGGCGGGGAGCTGTTTTTT.

This rearrangement joins TRBV6-5 to TRBJ2-4; 8 nucleotides line up with TRBD1. The CDR3 totals 14 residues. The germline gives CDR1 MNHEY, CDR2 SVGAGI. After removal of 4 bases from V and 6 bases from J, the junction contained 5 bases not matched to a gene. The CDR3 loop is CASSWTGIGNIQYF. The CDR3 DNA reads as TGTGCCAGCAGTTGGACAGGGATTGGAAACATTCAGTACTTC.

In its sample, this clonotype was seen a few times. The J gene is TRBJ2-3, the V gene TRBV7-6; D call uncertain. The CDR3 covers 14 residues. CDR1 and CDR2 from the germline V gene are SGHVS and FNYEAQ. V lost 7 bases to trimming and J lost 0 bases, with 11 bases between them. In DNA form, the CDR3 reads TGTGCCAGCACCCTGCAGGCTAGCACAGATACGCAGTATTTT. This gives the protein CASTLQASTDTQYF.

The rearrangement links TRBV12-3 or TRBV12-4 to TRBJ2-3; TRBD2 is a possible D gene (5 bases). The CDR3 spans 14 residues. V lost 1 base, J lost 5 bases, and 10 bases lay in between. DNA of the CDR3: TGTGCCAGCAGTTTAGGCGGGCCAGTAGATACGCAGTATTTT. This codes for CASSLGGPVDTQYF.

Many counts were recorded for this clonotype. This sequence joins TRBV7-9 and TRBJ2-1; D gene ambiguous. CDR3 length: 14 residues. The V end was cut by 5 bases, the J end by 9 bases, with 17 bases between. Germline V lookup: CDR1 SEHNR, CDR2 FQNEAQ (reference sequence). The CDR3 region is CASSRGAEISEQFF. In nucleotides, the CDR3 is TGTGCCAGCAGCCGCGGCGCGGAGATCAGTGAGCAGTTCTTC.

This clonotype was recorded at least ten times. The chain joins TRBV7-6 to TRBJ2-7; 10 positions agree with TRBD2. The germline V gene has CDR1 SGHVS and CDR2 FNYEAQ. Trimming removed 3 bases from V and 2 bases from J; junction bases left unmatched: 4. This CDR3 region has 15 residues. CDR3 region: CASSLPSGGPYEQYF. The CDR3 nucleotides read TGTGCCAGCAGCTTGCCTAGCGGGGGCCCCTACGAGCAGTACTTC.

A word on this clonotype: This CDR3 is missing its conserved last phenylalanine or tryptophan, likely due to a read error. The V call is TRBV7-2, the J call TRBJ2-5, with D tentatively TRBD2 (5 bases). The ends were cut back, 5 bases at V and 8 bases at J, with 18 bases in the middle. The length of the CDR3 is 14 residues. Per germline, CDR1 SGHTA and CDR2 FQGNSA. CDR3 protein: CASSLAGRENTQYL. The CDR3 DNA follows: TGTGCCAGCAGCCTTGCGGGCAGAGAAAACACCCAGTACCTC.

V and J are TRBV11-2 and TRBJ2-7; D unclear. The CDR3 runs to 13 residues. The V and J ends lost 2 bases and 5 bases respectively, with 10 bases between them. Germline V gene sequence: CDR1 SGHAT, CDR2 FQNNGV. CDR3 sequence (DNA): TGTGCCAGCAGCTTACGACTCATTAACGAGCAGTACTTC. Protein product: CASSLRLINEQYF.

In regard to this clonotype: No conserved phenylalanine or tryptophan ends this CDR3, so it is likely a read error. V and J are TRBV7-4 and TRBJ1-5; D might be TRBD1 (5 bases). Trimming removed 4 bases from V and 3 bases from J, with 19 bases in between. The germline gives CDR1 SGHVT, CDR2 SQSDAQ. The CDR3 loop spans 17 amino acids. CDR3 nucleotides: TGTGCCAGCAGCTCGGACCACAGGCGCCCATCCAATCAGCCCCAGCATTCT. It translates to CASSSDHRRPSNQPQHS.

The chain couples TRBV4-3 to TRBJ2-7; D perhaps matches TRBD1 (6 bases). This CDR3 comprises 13 residues. CDR1 and CDR2 from the germline V gene are LGHNA and YSLEER. V lost 3 bases and J 0 bases, leaving 6 bases between the germline ends. The CDR3 region has the DNA TGCGCCAGCAGCCAGGGGGCCTCCTACGAGCAGTACTTC. Translated: CASSQGASYEQYF.

This clonotype was picked up a small number of times. The rearrangement joins TRBV2 to TRBJ1-5; D not certain. V was pared by 3 bases and J by 5 bases, with 11 bases between. This CDR3 has 14 amino acids. Germline assignment: CDR1 SNHLY and CDR2 FYNNEI. For the CDR3, the DNA is TGTGCCAGCAGTGAGGCCGCATCCCATCAGCCCCAGCATTTT. This translates into CASSEAASHQPQHF.

The gene calls are TRBV28 and TRBJ1-6; no definite D call. Germline V lookup: CDR1 MDHEN, CDR2 SYDVKM. The CDR3 covers 17 residues. V shed 5 bases and J shed 7 bases, with 21 bases lying between them. Here the CDR3 DNA reads TGTGCCAGCAGTCCCCCGGGGTGGGCCGAGCTCAATTCACCCCTCCACTTT. Its protein is CASSPPGWAELNSPLHF.

This clonotype was picked up a small number of times. This chain joins TRBV16 and TRBJ2-7, with TRBD1 matching 12 bases. Germline trimming cut 7 bases from V and 5 bases from J; bases unmatched to any gene: 15. The CDR3 is 17 amino acids. The germline gives CDR1 KGHSY, CDR2 FQNENV. The CDR3 region is CASTGTGGIRSLDEQYF. CDR3 nucleotide sequence: TGTGCCAGCACCGGGACAGGGGGCATTAGATCTCTCGACGAGCAGTACTTC. Full variable domain (remainder filled in from reference TRBV16 and TRBJ2-7): GEEVAQTPKHLVRGEGQKAKLYCAPIKGHSYVFWYQQVLKNEFKFLISFQNENVFDETGMPKERFSAKCLPNSPCSLEIQATKLEDSAVYFCASTGTGGIRSLDEQYFGPGTRLTVT.

The V and J genes are TRBV20-1 and TRBJ1-5; possible D gene TRBD1, 5 bases. The CDR3 loop spans 12 amino acids. Germline CDR1 is DFQATT and CDR2 is SNEGSKA (reference sequence). V was clipped by 4 bases and J by 4 bases, with 8 bases between them. CDR3 DNA: TGCAGTGCTATCCAGGGAAATCAGCCCCAGCATTTT. It yields the protein CSAIQGNQPQHF.

V and J are TRBV11-2 and TRBJ2-7; D may correspond to TRBD1 or TRBD2 (5 bases each). CDR3 size: 14 residues. In germline, CDR1 is SGHAT, CDR2 FQNNGV. The V and J ends lost 2 bases and 0 bases respectively, with 8 bases between them. Here the CDR3 DNA reads TGTGCCAGCAGCTTAATGGGGGTCTCCTACGAGCAGTACTTC. This codes for CASSLMGVSYEQYF.

With respect to this clonotype: With a much larger clone just one base away, this may be a read error. The CDR3: CVSSYSGTGELFF. The CDR3, as DNA: TGTGTCAGCAGTTACTCCGGCACCGGGGAGCTGTTTTTT. V usage is TRBV6-5 and J usage is TRBJ2-2; D gene unclear. The CDR3 extends over 13 amino acids. CDR1 and CDR2 (germline): MNHEY, SVGAGI.

In the case of this clonotype: With a much larger clone just one base away, this may be a read error. The rearrangement links TRBV12-5 to TRBJ1-1; D call uncertain. With 5 bases removed from V and 1 base from J, the gap between germline ends came to 11 bases. The CDR3 has 14 amino acids. CDR1 is LGHNT and CDR2 is FRNRAP in the germline V gene. The CDR3 DNA reads TGTGCTAGTGGTCGTCCCCCGGGGAACACTGAAGCTTTCTTT. Encoded protein: CASGRPPGNTEAFF.

Many counts were recorded for this clonotype. The chain is built from TRBV5-8 and TRBJ2-3; a weak D match, TRBD2 (6 bases). The CDR3 is 14 residues long. The V gene lost 5 bases and the J gene lost 8 bases, with 18 bases spanning the gap. Germline V gene sequence: CDR1 SGHTS, CDR2 YDEGEE. The DNA for the CDR3 is TGTGCCAGCAGTGGGACGCGGGAAGTTGGTACGCAGTATTTT. Translation gives CASSGTREVGTQYF.